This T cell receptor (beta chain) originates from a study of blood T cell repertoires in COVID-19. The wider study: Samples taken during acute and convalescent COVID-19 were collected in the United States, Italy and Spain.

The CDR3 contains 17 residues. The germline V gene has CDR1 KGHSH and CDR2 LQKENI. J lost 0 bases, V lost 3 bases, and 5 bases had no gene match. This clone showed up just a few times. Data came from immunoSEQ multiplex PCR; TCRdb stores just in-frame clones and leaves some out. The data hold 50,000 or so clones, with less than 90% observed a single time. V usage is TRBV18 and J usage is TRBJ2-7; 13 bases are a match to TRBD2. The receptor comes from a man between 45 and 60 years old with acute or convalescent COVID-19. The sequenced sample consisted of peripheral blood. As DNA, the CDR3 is TGTGCCAGCTCACCTGGGACTAGCGGGGTTAGCTCCTACGAGCAGTACTTC. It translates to CASSPGTSGVSSYEQYF.